The present T cell receptor (beta chain) was sequenced within a study of T cells in localized non-small cell lung cancer. The study, taken as a whole, reports: For the top 100 tumor clones, a median around 55 also appeared in adjacent lung. Owing to sequencing of a solitary tumor region, heterogeneity cannot be discounted. Among blood samples, higher T cell density accompanied longer overall survival.

After removal of 4 bases from V and 8 bases from J, the junction contained 4 bases not matched to a gene. Germline CDR1 SNHLY, CDR2 FYNNEI. This CDR3 spans 13 amino acids. This clone came up once. The antigen remains unidentified. Produced via immunoSEQ multiplex PCR; TCRdb's table is partial and in-frame only. Here the sample spans tens of thousands of clones, around 92% being singletons. The sample consisted of peripheral blood, taken before any cancer treatment. The TCR originated in a female donor of 60 years or more with stage I lung adenocarcinoma. The gene calls are TRBV2 and TRBJ2-1, with 8 positions matching TRBD2. The CDR3 coding sequence is TGTGCCAGCAGTGTGGGGACTAGTCATGAGCAGTTCTTC. Amino acids: CASSVGTSHEQFF.